The rows below give T cell receptor beta chains drawn from one sample of a study of blood T cell repertoires in COVID-19. Method: immunoSEQ multiplex PCR; TCRdb's copy keeps in-frame clones and lacks some. The data hold some 280,000 clones, with 85% observed a single time. The specimen sequenced was peripheral blood. The source of these receptors is a woman between 45 and 65 years old with active or convalescent COVID-19. Both conserved end residues are trimmed from each CDR3. Each record gives: J gene, V gene, CDR3 protein.

j_gene: TRBJ2-5; v_gene: TRBV28; CDR3aa: ASRRAGGPSETQY
j_gene: TRBJ1-2; v_gene: TRBV19; CDR3aa: ASSIRQGHGYT
j_gene: TRBJ1-1; v_gene: TRBV19; CDR3aa: ASSRPTGTWMNTEAF
j_gene: TRBJ2-1; v_gene: TRBV6-2/TRBV6-3; CDR3aa: ASSFTSGIQNEQF
j_gene: TRBJ1-3; v_gene: TRBV9; CDR3aa: ASSVVVRLGNTIY
j_gene: TRBJ1-1; v_gene: TRBV6-5; CDR3aa: ASSTRQGAHTEAF
j_gene: TRBJ2-7; v_gene: TRBV5-4; CDR3aa: ASSLVPDIDEQY
j_gene: TRBJ2-2; v_gene: TRBV10-3; CDR3aa: AISEFYGRAGGELF
j_gene: TRBJ2-7; v_gene: TRBV9; CDR3aa: ASSGSGQVTYEQY
j_gene: TRBJ2-1; v_gene: TRBV10-1; CDR3aa: ASSVRLAGEFNEQF
j_gene: TRBJ2-5; v_gene: TRBV2; CDR3aa: ASSVVGAGETQY
j_gene: TRBJ2-2; v_gene: TRBV18; CDR3aa: ASSPASTGELF
j_gene: TRBJ2-3; v_gene: TRBV2; CDR3aa: ASPSGTSSSTDTQY
j_gene: TRBJ2-7; v_gene: TRBV2; CDR3aa: ASTPQGGLREQY
j_gene: TRBJ1-2; v_gene: TRBV7-2; CDR3aa: ASSLGLRQGYGYT
j_gene: TRBJ2-7; v_gene: TRBV3-1/TRBV3-2; CDR3aa: ASSQDTSSYEQY
j_gene: TRBJ1-2; v_gene: TRBV6-4; CDR3aa: ASSRDRDESYGYT
j_gene: TRBJ1-4; v_gene: TRBV7-9; CDR3aa: ASSFPTGISATNEKLF
j_gene: TRBJ1-2; v_gene: TRBV5-1; CDR3aa: ASSLGQSNYGYT
j_gene: TRBJ2-2; v_gene: TRBV30; CDR3aa: AWSREREGLTGELF
j_gene: TRBJ1-4; v_gene: TRBV13; CDR3aa: ASSWRQGKGKLF
j_gene: TRBJ1-6; v_gene: TRBV6-5; CDR3aa: ASNDRDSPLH
j_gene: TRBJ2-1; v_gene: TRBV18; CDR3aa: ASSPGHNNEQF
j_gene: TRBJ2-6; v_gene: TRBV7-9; CDR3aa: ASSYNRAGANVLT
j_gene: TRBJ2-7; v_gene: TRBV7-7; CDR3aa: ASSPRGDRAYEQY
j_gene: TRBJ1-3; v_gene: TRBV29-1; CDR3aa: SVEGQGSGNTIY
j_gene: TRBJ1-2; v_gene: TRBV10-3; CDR3aa: AISEPVRGRRGYT
j_gene: TRBJ1-2; v_gene: TRBV5-1; CDR3aa: ASSLAGYNYGYT
j_gene: TRBJ1-2; v_gene: TRBV10-3; CDR3aa: AISESGGANYGYT
j_gene: TRBJ2-3; v_gene: TRBV5-1; CDR3aa: ASSLNLAIDTQY
j_gene: TRBJ2-5; v_gene: TRBV7-8; CDR3aa: ASSAGLAGQTQY
j_gene: TRBJ2-3; v_gene: TRBV6-5; CDR3aa: ASSNRGQGRNTQY
j_gene: TRBJ2-7; v_gene: TRBV5-1; CDR3aa: ASSLFSFGTSGNEQY
j_gene: TRBJ2-7; v_gene: TRBV2; CDR3aa: ARALAGGHEQY